This TCR beta chain is drawn from a study of shared T cell receptors in the human thymus. This clone was detected only a few times. V was cut by 5 bases and J by 5 bases, with 21 bases left in between. CDR1 and CDR2 (germline): SGHTA, FQGNSA. The CDR3 loop spans 16 amino acids. Profiled with immunoSEQ multiplex PCR; TCRdb holds only in-frame clones, not every one. This sample carries hundreds of thousands of clones, around 87% of them seen once, and the ten largest clones take about 0.0094%. These data also formed part of another study, on human thymus T cells. From that study: Corrective surgery for congenital heart defects was being performed on the healthy Finnish infants who were the donors. Thymic samples were excised during corrective heart operations. Seemingly biased V and J gene usage marked thymic and blood repertoires. Related studies found that unrelated individuals share highly overlapping thymic repertoires.

The receptor was isolated from a boy in the first two years of life with a congenital heart defect. Sequencing was carried out using thymocytes. The V call is TRBV7-2, the J call TRBJ1-1, with D uncertain. In nucleotides, the CDR3 is TGTGCCAGCAGCCCAGAGGGTGGGAGGTGGTGGACTGAAGCTTTCTTT. Amino acid sequence: CASSPEGGRWWTEAFF.